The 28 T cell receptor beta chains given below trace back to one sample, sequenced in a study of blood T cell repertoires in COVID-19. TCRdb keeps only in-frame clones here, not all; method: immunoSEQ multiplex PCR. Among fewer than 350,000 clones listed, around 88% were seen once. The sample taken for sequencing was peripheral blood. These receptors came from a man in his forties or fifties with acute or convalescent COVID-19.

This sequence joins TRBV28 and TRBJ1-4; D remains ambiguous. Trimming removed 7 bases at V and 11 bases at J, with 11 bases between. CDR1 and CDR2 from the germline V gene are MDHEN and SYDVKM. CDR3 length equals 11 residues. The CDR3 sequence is CASTQSVKLFF. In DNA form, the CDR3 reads TGTGCCAGCACTCAGTCCGTTAAACTGTTTTTT.

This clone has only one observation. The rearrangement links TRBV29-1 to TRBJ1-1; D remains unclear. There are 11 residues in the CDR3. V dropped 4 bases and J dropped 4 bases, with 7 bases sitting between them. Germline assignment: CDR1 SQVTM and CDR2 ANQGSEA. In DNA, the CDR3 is TGCAGCGTTGGAGGGCTCACTGAAGCTTTCTTT. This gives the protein CSVGGLTEAFF.

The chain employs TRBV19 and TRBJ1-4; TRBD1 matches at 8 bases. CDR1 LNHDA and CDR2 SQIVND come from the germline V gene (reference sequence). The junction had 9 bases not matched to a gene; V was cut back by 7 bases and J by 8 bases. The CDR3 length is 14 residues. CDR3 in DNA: TGTGCCAGTACCTCGACAGGGGAGGGGGAAAAACTGTTTTTT. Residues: CASTSTGEGEKLFF.

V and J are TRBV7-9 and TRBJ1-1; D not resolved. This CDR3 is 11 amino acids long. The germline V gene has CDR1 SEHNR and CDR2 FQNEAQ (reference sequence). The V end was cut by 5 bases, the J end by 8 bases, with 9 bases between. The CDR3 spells CASSPLEEAFF. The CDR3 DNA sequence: TGTGCCAGCAGCCCCCTCGAGGAAGCTTTCTTT. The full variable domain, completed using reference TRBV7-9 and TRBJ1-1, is DTGVSQNPRHKITKRGQNVTFRCDPISEHNRLYWYRQTLGQGPEFLTYFQNEAQLEKSRLLSDRFSAERPKGSFSTLEIQRTEQGDSAMYLCASSPLEEAFFGQGTRLTVV.

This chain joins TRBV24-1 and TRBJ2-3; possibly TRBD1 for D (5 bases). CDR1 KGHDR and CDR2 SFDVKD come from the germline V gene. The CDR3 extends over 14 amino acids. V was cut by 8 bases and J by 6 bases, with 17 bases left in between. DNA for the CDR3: TGTGCCACCACGACGAGCGACCCAGGGGATACGCAGTATTTT. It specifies CATTTSDPGDTQYF.

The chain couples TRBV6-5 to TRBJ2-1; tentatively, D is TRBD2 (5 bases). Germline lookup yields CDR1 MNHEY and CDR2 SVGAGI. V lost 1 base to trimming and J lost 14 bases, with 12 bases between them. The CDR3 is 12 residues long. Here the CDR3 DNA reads TGTGCCAGCAGTTACTGGGCGGGTCCGGAGTTCTTC. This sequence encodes CASSYWAGPEFF.

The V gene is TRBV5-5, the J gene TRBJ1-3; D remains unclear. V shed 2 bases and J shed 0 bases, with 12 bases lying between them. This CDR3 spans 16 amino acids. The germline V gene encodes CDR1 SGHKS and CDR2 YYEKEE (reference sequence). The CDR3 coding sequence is TGTGCCAGCAGCTTACGAAGTGGTAGCTCTGGAAACACCATATATTTT. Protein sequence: CASSLRSGSSGNTIYF.

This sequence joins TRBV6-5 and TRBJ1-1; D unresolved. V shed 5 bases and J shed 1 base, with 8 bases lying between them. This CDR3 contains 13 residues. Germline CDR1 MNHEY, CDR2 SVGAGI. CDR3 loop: CASSTKGNTEAFF. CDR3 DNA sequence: TGTGCCAGCAGTACTAAAGGGAACACTGAAGCTTTCTTT.

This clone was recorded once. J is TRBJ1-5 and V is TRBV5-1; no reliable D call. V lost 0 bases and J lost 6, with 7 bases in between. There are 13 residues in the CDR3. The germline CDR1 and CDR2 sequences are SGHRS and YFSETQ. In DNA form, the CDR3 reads TGCGCCAGCAGCTTGGTACCTAGTCAGCCCCAGCATTTT. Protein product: CASSLVPSQPQHF.

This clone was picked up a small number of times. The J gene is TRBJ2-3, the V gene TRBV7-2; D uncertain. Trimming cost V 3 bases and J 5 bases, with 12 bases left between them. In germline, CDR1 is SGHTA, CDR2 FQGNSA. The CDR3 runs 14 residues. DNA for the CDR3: TGTGCCAGCAGCTTTAGTGTAGGCGGAGATACGCAGTATTTT. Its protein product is CASSFSVGGDTQYF.

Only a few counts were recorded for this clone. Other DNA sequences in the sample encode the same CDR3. This CDR3 reads CSVADGLLGNQPQHF. Here the CDR3 DNA reads TGCAGCGTTGCAGACGGATTACTAGGCAATCAGCCCCAGCATTTT. The chain joins TRBV29-1 to TRBJ1-5; D unresolved. V lost 4 bases to trimming and J lost 2 bases, with 15 bases between them. The CDR3 sequence is 15 residues long. Germline loops: CDR1 SQVTM, CDR2 ANQGSEA. The full variable domain, with the rest looked up from reference TRBV29-1 and TRBJ1-5, is SAVISQKPSRDICQRGTSLTIQCQVDSQVTMMFWYRQQPGQSLTLIATANQGSEATYESGFVIDKFPISRPNLTFSTLTVSNMSPEDSSIYLCSVADGLLGNQPQHFGDGTRLSIL.

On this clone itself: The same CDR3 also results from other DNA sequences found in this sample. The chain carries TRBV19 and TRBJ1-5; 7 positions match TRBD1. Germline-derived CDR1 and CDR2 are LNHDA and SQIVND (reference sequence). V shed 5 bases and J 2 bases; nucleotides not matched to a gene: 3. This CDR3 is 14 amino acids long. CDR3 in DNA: TGTGCCAGTAGTCCCGGACAGGGCAATCAGCCCCAGCATTTT. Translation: CASSPGQGNQPQHF.

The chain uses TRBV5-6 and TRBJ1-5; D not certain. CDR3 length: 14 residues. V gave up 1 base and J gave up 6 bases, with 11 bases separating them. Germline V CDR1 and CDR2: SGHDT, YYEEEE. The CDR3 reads CASSLSPGGQPQHF. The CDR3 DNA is TGTGCCAGCAGCTTGAGTCCCGGAGGTCAGCCCCAGCATTTT.

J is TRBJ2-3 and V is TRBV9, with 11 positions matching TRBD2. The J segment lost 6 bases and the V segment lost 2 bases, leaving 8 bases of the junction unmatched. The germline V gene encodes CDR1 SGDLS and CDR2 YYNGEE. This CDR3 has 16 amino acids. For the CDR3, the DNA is TGTGCCAGCAGCGTTCTCAAACTAGCGGGGGTTGATACGCAGTATTTT. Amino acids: CASSVLKLAGVDTQYF.

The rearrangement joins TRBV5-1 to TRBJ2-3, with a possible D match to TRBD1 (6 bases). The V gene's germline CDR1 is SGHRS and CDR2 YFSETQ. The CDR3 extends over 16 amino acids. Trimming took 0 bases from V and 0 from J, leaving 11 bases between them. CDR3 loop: CASSLVGTLSTDTQYF. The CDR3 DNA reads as TGCGCCAGCAGCTTGGTAGGGACACTTAGCACAGATACGCAGTATTTT. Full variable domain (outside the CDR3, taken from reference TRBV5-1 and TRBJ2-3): KAGVTQTPRYLIKTRGQQVTLSCSPISGHRSVSWYQQTPGQGLQFLFEYFSETQRNKGNFPGRFSGRQFSNSRSEMNVSTLELGDSALYLCASSLVGTLSTDTQYFGPGTRLTVL.

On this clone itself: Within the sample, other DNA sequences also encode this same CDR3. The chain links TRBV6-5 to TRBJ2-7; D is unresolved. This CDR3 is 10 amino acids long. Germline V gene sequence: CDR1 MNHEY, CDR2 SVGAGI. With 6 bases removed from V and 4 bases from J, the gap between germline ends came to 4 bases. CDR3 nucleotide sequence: TGTGCCAGCAGCCTTTACGAGCAGTACTTC. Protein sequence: CASSLYEQYF.

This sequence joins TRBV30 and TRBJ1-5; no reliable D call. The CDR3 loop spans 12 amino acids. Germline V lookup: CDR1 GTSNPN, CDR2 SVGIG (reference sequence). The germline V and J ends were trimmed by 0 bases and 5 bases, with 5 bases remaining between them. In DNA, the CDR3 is TGTGCCTGGAGTGTACTGGATCAGCCCCAGCATTTT. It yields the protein CAWSVLDQPQHF.

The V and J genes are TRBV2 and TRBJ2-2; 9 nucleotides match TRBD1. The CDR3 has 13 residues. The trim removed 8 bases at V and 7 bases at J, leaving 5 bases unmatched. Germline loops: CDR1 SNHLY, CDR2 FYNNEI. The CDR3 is CASRTGVGGELFF. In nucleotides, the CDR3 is TGTGCCAGCCGGACAGGGGTGGGCGGGGAGCTGTTTTTT.

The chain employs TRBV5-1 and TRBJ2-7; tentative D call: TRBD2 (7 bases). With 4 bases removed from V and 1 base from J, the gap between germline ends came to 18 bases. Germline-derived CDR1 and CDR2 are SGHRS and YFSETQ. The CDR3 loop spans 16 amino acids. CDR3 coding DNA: TGCGCCAGCAGCCCCAAGGGGGGCGGGGGTTCCTACGAGCAGTACTTC. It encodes CASSPKGGGGSYEQYF.

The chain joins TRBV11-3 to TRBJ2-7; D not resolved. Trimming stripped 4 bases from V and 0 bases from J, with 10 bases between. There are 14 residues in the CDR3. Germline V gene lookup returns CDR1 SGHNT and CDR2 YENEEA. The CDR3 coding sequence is TGTGCCAGCAGCTCCCAAAAGAGCTCCTACGAGCAGTACTTC. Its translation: CASSSQKSSYEQYF. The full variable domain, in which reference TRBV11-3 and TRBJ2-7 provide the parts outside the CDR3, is EAGVVQSPRYKIIEKKQPVAFWCNPISGHNTLYWYLQNLGQGPELLIRYENEEAVDDSQLPKDRFSAERLKGVDSTLKIQPAELGDSAVYLCASSSQKSSYEQYFGPGTRLTVT.

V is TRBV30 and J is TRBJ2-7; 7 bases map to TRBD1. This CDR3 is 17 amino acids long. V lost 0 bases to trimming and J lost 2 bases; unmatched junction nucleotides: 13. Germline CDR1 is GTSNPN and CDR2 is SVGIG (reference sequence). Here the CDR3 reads CAWSVGTVPTHPYEQYF. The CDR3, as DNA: TGTGCCTGGAGTGTAGGGACAGTTCCTACCCATCCCTACGAGCAGTACTTC.

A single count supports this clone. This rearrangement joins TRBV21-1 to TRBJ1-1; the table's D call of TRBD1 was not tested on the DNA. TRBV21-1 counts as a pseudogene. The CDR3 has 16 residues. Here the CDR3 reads CASTEGERSMNTEAFF. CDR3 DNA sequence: TGTGCCAGCACCGAGGGGGAGCGGAGCATGAACACTGAAGCTTTCTTT.

CDR3 DNA sequence: TGTGCCAGCAGCTACGGACAGGGGGCAGATACGCAGTATTTT. This codes for CASSYGQGADTQYF. The chain couples TRBV5-8 to TRBJ2-3, with TRBD1 identical over 10 bases. Germline V gene lookup returns CDR1 SGHTS and CDR2 YDEGEE. V lost 3 bases and J lost 4; bases outside the gene matches: 2. The CDR3 is 14 residues long.

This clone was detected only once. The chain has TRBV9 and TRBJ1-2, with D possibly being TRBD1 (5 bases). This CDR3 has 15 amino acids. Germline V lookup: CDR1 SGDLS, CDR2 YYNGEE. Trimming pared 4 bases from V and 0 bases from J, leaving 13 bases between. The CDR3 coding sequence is TGTGCCAGCAGCACCCAGCTAGGGGCTAACTATGGCTACACCTTC. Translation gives CASSTQLGANYGYTF. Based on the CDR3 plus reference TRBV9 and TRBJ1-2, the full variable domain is DSGVTQTPKHLITATGQRVTLRCSPRSGDLSVYWYQQSLDQGLQFLIQYYNGEERAKGNILERFSAQQFPDLHSELNLSSLELGDSALYFCASSTQLGANYGYTFGSGTRLTVV.

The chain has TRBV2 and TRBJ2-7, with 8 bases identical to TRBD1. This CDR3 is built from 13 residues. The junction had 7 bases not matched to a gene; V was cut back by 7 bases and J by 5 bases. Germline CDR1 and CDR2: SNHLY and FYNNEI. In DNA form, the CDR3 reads TGTGCCAGCACAGGGGGCCTGAACCACGAGCAGTACTTC. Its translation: CASTGGLNHEQYF.

CDR3: CASSSRQGFTGELFF. The DNA of the CDR3 is TGTGCCAGCTCATCAAGACAGGGTTTCACCGGGGAGCTGTTTTTT. The V gene is TRBV18, the J gene TRBJ2-2, with TRBD1 matching over 7 bases. J lost 4 bases, V lost 5 bases, and 7 bases had no gene match. The CDR3 has 15 amino acids. The germline V gene encodes CDR1 KGHSH and CDR2 LQKENI.

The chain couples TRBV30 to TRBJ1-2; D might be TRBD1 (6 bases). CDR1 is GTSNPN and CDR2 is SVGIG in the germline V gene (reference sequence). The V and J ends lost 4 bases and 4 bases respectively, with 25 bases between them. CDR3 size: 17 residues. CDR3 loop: CAWIVATRAGAIYGYTF. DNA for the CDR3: TGTGCCTGGATAGTAGCCACTCGAGCGGGGGCGATCTATGGCTACACCTTC. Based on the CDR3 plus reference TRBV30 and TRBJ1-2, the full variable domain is SQTIHQWPATLVQPVGSPLSLECTVEGTSNPNLYWYRQAAGRGLQLLFYSVGIGQISSEVPQNLSASRPQDRQFILSSKKLLLSDSGFYLCAWIVATRAGAIYGYTFGSGTRLTVV.

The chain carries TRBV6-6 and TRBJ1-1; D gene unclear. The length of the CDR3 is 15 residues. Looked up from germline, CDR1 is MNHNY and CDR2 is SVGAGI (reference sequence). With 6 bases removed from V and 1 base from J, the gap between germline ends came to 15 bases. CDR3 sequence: CASRSLMAPNTEAFF. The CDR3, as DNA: TGTGCCAGCAGATCTCTTATGGCCCCGAACACTGAAGCTTTCTTT.